These T cell receptor beta chains were read from a single sample in a study of blood T cell repertoires in COVID-19. Here immunoSEQ multiplex PCR was the method, and the copy in TCRdb shows in-frame clones only, minus some. The sample has approximately 110,000 clones, more than 70% seen once. The sample was peripheral blood. These receptor sequences come from an older woman with COVID-19, enrolled during active disease. Each CDR3 is given with its conserved first and last residue. Each record gives: V gene, J gene, clone size, D gene, CDR3 protein, CDR3 DNA. D genes are given only for firm matches. A row's size may be missing; if present it is once, few, many or a size class.

TRBV5-1,TRBJ2-5,.,TRBD1,CASSPRQGQETQYF,TGCGCCAGCAGCCCTAGACAGGGCCAAGAGACCCAGTACTTC
TRBV27,TRBJ1-4,.,TRBD1,CASSPARGSNEKLFF,TGTGCCAGCAGTCCTGCCAGGGGGTCTAATGAAAAACTGTTTTTT
TRBV5-1,TRBJ1-2,.,TRBD1,CASSPSQTGGNGYTF,TGCGCCAGCAGCCCAAGCCAGACAGGGGGGAATGGCTACACCTTC
TRBV13,TRBJ1-1,.,.,CASSLGSRVNTEAFF,TGTGCCAGCAGCTTAGGGTCACGCGTCAACACTGAAGCTTTCTTT
TRBV4-1,TRBJ1-5,.,TRBD1,CASSLWTGIDQPQHF,TGCGCCAGCAGCCTATGGACAGGGATCGATCAGCCCCAGCATTTT
TRBV24-1,TRBJ2-3,.,.,CATSAGLTDTQYF,TGTGCCACCAGTGCGGGGTTGACAGATACGCAGTATTTT
TRBV9,TRBJ1-1,.,.,CASSGRSEYDIMNTEAFF,TGTGCCAGCAGCGGACGAAGTGAGTACGACATCATGAACACTGAAGCTTTCTTT
TRBV12-5,TRBJ1-1,many,TRBD1,CASGFPTGWGVDTEAFF,TGTGCTAGTGGTTTCCCGACAGGGTGGGGGGTAGACACTGAAGCTTTCTTT
TRBV11-2,TRBJ1-5,.,TRBD1,CASSLGGQGSFWNQPQHF,TGTGCCAGCAGCTTAGGGGGACAGGGCTCCTTTTGGAATCAGCCCCAGCATTTT
TRBV5-4,TRBJ2-7,.,.,CASSLAGGGPYEQYF,TGTGCCAGCAGCTTGGCGGGTGGGGGCCCCTACGAGCAGTACTTC
TRBV18,TRBJ1-6,.,.,CASSPRAGRNNSPLHF,TGTGCCAGCTCACCACGGGCCGGCCGGAATAATTCACCCCTCCACTTT
TRBV9,TRBJ1-1,once,.,CASSVNQDTEAFF,TGTGCCAGCAGCGTAAACCAGGACACTGAAGCTTTCTTT
TRBV19,TRBJ1-1,.,.,CASSITGGRRLEAFF,TGTGCCAGTAGTATTACGGGGGGGCGCAGGCTTGAAGCTTTCTTT
TRBV2,TRBJ2-7,.,TRBD2,CASSLGGVDEQYF,TGTGCCAGCTCCCTGGGGGGGGTGGACGAGCAGTACTTC
TRBV12-3/TRBV12-4,TRBJ1-2,few,.,CASRASGYYGYTF,TGTGCCAGCAGGGCCTCTGGCTACTATGGCTACACCTTC
TRBV5-8,TRBJ2-1,.,TRBD2,CASRRLAGAGNEQFF,TGTGCCAGCAGACGACTAGCGGGGGCGGGGAATGAGCAGTTCTTC
TRBV6-5,TRBJ2-7,.,.,CASSYVVGLAYEQYF,TGTGCCAGCAGTTACGTTGTGGGGCTAGCCTACGAGCAGTACTTC
TRBV7-9,TRBJ2-1,.,TRBD2,CASSFSGPPGDEQFF,TGTGCCAGCAGTTTTAGCGGGCCTCCTGGGGATGAGCAGTTCTTC
TRBV7-2,TRBJ1-1,.,.,CASSRNRVRSTEAFF,TGTGCCAGCAGCCGCAACAGGGTGAGGAGCACTGAAGCTTTCTTT
TRBV7-2,TRBJ2-3,.,.,CASSLSAEHGDTQYF,TGTGCCAGCAGCTTGAGCGCAGAACATGGGGATACGCAGTATTTT
TRBV7-9,TRBJ2-3,.,TRBD2,CASSPGLSTDTQYF,TGTGCCAGCAGCCCGGGACTAAGCACAGATACGCAGTATTTT
TRBV7-8,TRBJ2-3,once,.,CASSLFQGMRGDTQYF,TGTGCCAGCAGCTTATTCCAGGGGATGAGGGGGGATACGCAGTATTTT
TRBV4-3,TRBJ2-5,.,TRBD1,CASSQERSRGQTQYF,TGCGCCAGCAGCCAGGAAAGGAGCAGGGGGCAGACCCAGTACTTC
TRBV5-5,TRBJ1-2,.,.,CASFNSPGSNYGYTF,TGTGCCAGCTTTAACTCCCCGGGTTCTAACTATGGCTACACCTTC
TRBV6-6,TRBJ2-1,.,TRBD2,CASRGGTSGGYEQFF,TGTGCCAGCAGGGGCGGGACTAGCGGGGGTTATGAGCAGTTCTTC
TRBV6-1,TRBJ2-7,.,TRBD1,CASSEGTGGEQYF,TGTGCCAGCAGTGAAGGGACAGGGGGCGAGCAGTACTTC
TRBV6-5,TRBJ1-2,once,.,CASTSGAGRTRGYTF,TGTGCCAGCACCTCAGGGGCAGGCCGGACACGTGGCTACACCTTC
TRBV28,TRBJ1-2,.,.,CASLPARDYYGYTF,TGTGCCAGCCTCCCCGCTCGGGATTACTATGGCTACACCTTC
TRBV7-3,TRBJ2-7,.,.,CASSLVQTYEQYF,TGTGCCAGCAGCTTAGTACAGACCTACGAGCAGTACTTC
TRBV7-3,TRBJ1-1,.,TRBD1,CASSLAGTGMNTEAFF,TGTGCCAGCAGCTTAGCCGGGACAGGGATGAACACTGAAGCTTTCTTT
TRBV6-2/TRBV6-3,TRBJ2-2,.,.,CASSYSPQGTGELFF,TGTGCCAGCAGTTACTCTCCCCAGGGGACCGGGGAGCTGTTTTTT
TRBV11-3,TRBJ2-3,.,.,CASSLDRRDTQYF,TGTGCCAGCAGCTTAGATAGGCGGGATACGCAGTATTTT
TRBV6-6,TRBJ2-2,.,TRBD2,CASSPVSSGGLGDTGELFF,TGTGCCAGCAGTCCCGTTTCCAGCGGGGGACTCGGTGACACCGGGGAGCTGTTTTTT
TRBV6-5,TRBJ2-5,.,.,CASSPEGGLETQYF,TGTGCCAGCAGTCCCGAAGGGGGTTTGGAGACCCAGTACTTC
TRBV12-5,TRBJ1-3,.,.,CASGSTRGSGNTIYF,TGTGCTAGTGGTTCAACGAGGGGGTCTGGAAACACCATATATTTT
TRBV5-1,TRBJ2-2,.,TRBD2,CASSFLAGGNTGELFF,TGCGCCAGCAGCTTTCTAGCGGGGGGGAACACCGGGGAGCTGTTTTTT
TRBV6-5,TRBJ2-7,.,TRBD1,CASRSRDRGHEQYF,TGTGCCAGCAGATCCCGGGACAGGGGCCACGAGCAGTACTTC
TRBV10-3,TRBJ1-4,.,.,CAISGAGVDEKLFF,TGTGCCATCAGTGGGGCAGGGGTTGATGAAAAACTGTTTTTT
TRBV14,TRBJ2-1,.,TRBD2,CASSESGILYSYNEQFF,TGTGCCAGCAGCGAAAGCGGGATTCTCTACTCCTACAATGAGCAGTTCTTC
TRBV9,TRBJ1-6,.,.,CASSAMDSYNSPLHF,TGTGCCAGCAGCGCTATGGACAGCTATAATTCACCCCTCCACTTT
TRBV6-5,TRBJ2-7,.,TRBD1,CASSRTGGDEQYF,TGTGCCAGCAGCAGGACAGGGGGCGACGAGCAGTACTTC
TRBV4-1,TRBJ2-7,once,.,CASSRDRGTYEQYF,TGCGCCAGCAGCCGGGACCGGGGGACCTACGAGCAGTACTTC
TRBV18,TRBJ1-2,.,.,CASSPLDSYGYTF,TGTGCCAGCTCACCACTTGACAGCTATGGCTACACCTTC
TRBV5-6,TRBJ2-1,.,TRBD1,CASSFGDRAYNEQFF,TGTGCCAGCAGCTTTGGCGACAGGGCCTACAATGAGCAGTTCTTC
TRBV5-4,TRBJ1-1,.,.,CASSLTANTEAFF,TGTGCCAGCAGCTTGACAGCGAACACTGAAGCTTTCTTT
TRBV7-2,TRBJ1-1,.,TRBD1,CASSRRTGGLLGEAFF,TGTGCCAGCAGCCGCCGGACAGGGGGCTTATTGGGTGAAGCTTTCTTT
TRBV4-3,TRBJ1-1,once,TRBD1,CASSGTGPTEAFF,TGCGCCAGCAGCGGGACAGGACCCACTGAAGCTTTCTTT
TRBV7-2,TRBJ2-1,.,.,CASSFSGGYNEQFF,TGTGCCAGCAGCTTTTCCGGGGGCTACAATGAGCAGTTCTTC
TRBV9,TRBJ1-4,.,.,CASSVAATNEKLFF,TGTGCCAGCAGCGTAGCAGCAACTAATGAAAAACTGTTTTTT
TRBV4-1,TRBJ1-2,.,TRBD1,CASSQEGTGDGYGYTF,TGCGCCAGCAGCCAAGAAGGGACAGGCGACGGCTATGGCTACACCTTC
TRBV19,TRBJ1-1,.,.,CASRLQKLGNTEAFF,TGTGCCAGTAGGTTACAGAAATTGGGGAACACTGAAGCTTTCTTT
TRBV7-3,TRBJ2-2,.,.,CASSPGVEAGELFF,TGTGCCAGCAGCCCCGGGGTGGAGGCCGGGGAGCTGTTTTTT
TRBV7-3,TRBJ2-3,.,.,CASSLTTGTDTQYF,TGTGCCAGCAGCTTAACGACGGGGACAGATACGCAGTATTTT
TRBV5-1,TRBJ2-1,.,TRBD2,CASRPSGGSSYNEQFF,TGCGCCAGCAGACCTAGCGGGGGGAGCTCCTACAATGAGCAGTTCTTC
TRBV5-1,TRBJ1-1,.,TRBD1,CASSIRGQVDTEAFF,TGCGCCAGCAGCATCAGGGGACAGGTGGACACTGAAGCTTTCTTT
TRBV28,TRBJ2-7,.,TRBD1,CASSPTGTGSYEQYF,TGTGCCAGCAGCCCAACCGGGACAGGATCCTACGAGCAGTACTTC
TRBV24-1,TRBJ2-7,.,TRBD1,CATSDKDRAANEQYF,TGTGCCACCAGTGACAAGGACAGGGCAGCAAACGAGCAGTACTTC
TRBV15,TRBJ2-1,.,TRBD2,CATSRGGTSGGMNEQFF,TGTGCCACCAGCAGAGGGGGGACTAGCGGTGGGATGAATGAGCAGTTCTTC
TRBV6-5,TRBJ1-6,.,.,CASNLRVTNNSPLHF,TGTGCCAGCAACCTCAGGGTTACAAATAATTCACCCCTCCACTTT
TRBV14,TRBJ2-7,.,.,CASSQGHPYEQYF,TGTGCCAGCAGCCAAGGACACCCCTACGAGCAGTACTTC